The rows below give T cell receptor beta chains drawn from one sample of a study of PD-L1 blockade in urothelial cancer. Only in-frame clones appear in the TCRdb table, and some are missing; sequencing was by immunoSEQ multiplex PCR. The table lists 55,000 to 70,000 clones, approximately 80% of them singletons. Sequenced here: PBMCs, sampled around atezolizumab (anti-PD-L1) treatment. These receptors were obtained from a man aged 65 to 85 with urothelial cancer. The CDR3 runs from the conserved cysteine through the conserved F or W. The D gene is left open where the match is weak. The size field is filled for only some rows; it gives once, few, many or a size class.

d_call | j_call | v_call | clone_size | cdr3_aa | cdr3_nt
TRBD1 | TRBJ1-1 | TRBV5-1 | - | CASSLRQGRDTEAFF | TGCGCCAGCAGCCTGAGACAGGGAAGGGACACTGAAGCTTTCTTT
- | TRBJ2-3 | TRBV5-8 | few | CASSWARRGGTDTQYF | TGTGCCAGCAGCTGGGCCCGCCGGGGTGGGACAGATACGCAGTATTTT
- | TRBJ2-1 | TRBV7-2 | - | CASSSPIYNEQFF | TGTGCCAGCAGCTCCCCCATCTACAATGAGCAGTTCTTC
TRBD2 | TRBJ2-5 | TRBV6-1 | - | CASSEAVAGGGETQYF | TGTGCCAGCAGTGAAGCTGTTGCGGGAGGAGGAGAGACCCAGTACTTC
TRBD2 | TRBJ2-2 | TRBV28 | once | CASSSHPGRGISTGELFF | TGTGCCAGCAGTTCCCACCCCGGGAGGGGCATAAGCACCGGGGAGCTGTTTTTT
TRBD2 | TRBJ2-2 | TRBV18 | - | CASSPGLAGSTGELFF | TGTGCCAGCTCCCCTGGACTAGCGGGAAGCACCGGGGAGCTGTTTTTT
- | TRBJ1-1 | TRBV9 | once | CASSVEGGQSTEAFF | TGTGCCAGCAGCGTAGAGGGGGGGCAAAGCACTGAAGCTTTCTTT
- | TRBJ2-7 | TRBV27 | few | CASSLMGAGEQYF | TGTGCCAGCAGTTTAATGGGAGCGGGCGAGCAGTACTTC
TRBD2 | TRBJ2-1 | TRBV6-4 | - | CASSAPSIAGSEFF | TGTGCCAGCAGTGCACCCTCTATAGCGGGATCCGAGTTCTTC
- | TRBJ2-5 | TRBV18 | - | CASSSGPQETQYF | TGTGCCAGCTCATCTGGGCCTCAAGAGACCCAGTACTTC
TRBD1 | TRBJ2-3 | TRBV5-4 | - | CASSTGDLSTDTQYF | TGTGCCAGCTCTACAGGGGACCTAAGCACAGATACGCAGTATTTT
TRBD1 | TRBJ2-7 | TRBV28 | - | CASSLGDSGEQYF | TGTGCCAGCAGTTTAGGGGACAGTGGCGAGCAGTACTTC
- | TRBJ2-1 | TRBV7-3 | - | CASSFTRDFNPNEQFF | TGTGCCAGCAGCTTTACCCGGGACTTCAATCCCAATGAGCAGTTCTTC
TRBD2 | TRBJ2-1 | TRBV9 | - | CASSVSGSSYNEQFF | TGTGCCAGCAGCGTTAGCGGGAGCTCCTACAATGAGCAGTTCTTC
TRBD2 | TRBJ2-7 | TRBV27 | - | CASRKARAGDHNEQYF | TGTGCCAGCAGAAAAGCTAGGGCGGGAGATCACAACGAGCAGTACTTC
TRBD2 | TRBJ2-5 | TRBV5-1 | - | CASSLGGSGSQETQYF | TGCGCCAGCAGCTTGGGCGGTAGCGGGAGCCAAGAGACCCAGTACTTC
- | TRBJ2-7 | TRBV7-9 | once | CASSGASEQYF | TGTGCCAGCAGTGGAGCTTCCGAGCAGTACTTC
TRBD2 | TRBJ2-3 | TRBV28 | - | CASSVGTSGRDTQYF | TGTGCCAGCAGTGTCGGGACTAGCGGGAGAGATACGCAGTATTTT
- | TRBJ1-5 | TRBV11-2 | - | CASSLDVSTERNQPQHF | TGTGCCAGCAGCTTAGATGTGTCGACAGAGCGCAATCAGCCCCAGCATTTT
TRBD2 | TRBJ2-3 | TRBV11-2 | - | CASSLVTSGSLGTQYF | TGTGCCAGCAGCTTAGTGACTAGCGGGAGCTTAGGGACGCAGTATTTT
TRBD1 | TRBJ2-3 | TRBV5-1 | - | CASSLEGQSVIDTQYF | TGCGCCAGCAGCTTGGAGGGACAGAGCGTGATAGATACGCAGTATTTT
TRBD1 | TRBJ1-1 | TRBV5-1 | once | CASSFGTGVRNTEAFF | TGCGCCAGCAGCTTCGGGACAGGGGTGAGGAACACTGAAGCTTTCTTT
- | TRBJ1-5 | TRBV28 | few | CASSLRQDNQPQHF | TGTGCCAGCAGCCTTAGACAGGATAATCAGCCCCAGCATTTT
- | TRBJ2-7 | TRBV6-1 | - | CASGSTGTYEQYF | TGTGCCAGCGGCTCCACGGGAACCTACGAGCAGTACTTC
TRBD2 | TRBJ2-3 | TRBV2 | - | CASSPGLAGGTDTQYF | TGTGCCAGCAGTCCCGGACTAGCGGGAGGGACAGATACGCAGTATTTT
- | TRBJ1-4 | TRBV5-1 | - | CASSLYPATNEKLFF | TGCGCCAGCAGCTTGTATCCAGCAACTAATGAAAAACTGTTTTTT
- | TRBJ1-2 | TRBV2 | - | CASSEGSYGYTF | TGTGCCAGCAGTGAGGGGAGCTATGGCTACACCTTC
- | TRBJ2-6 | TRBV27 | - | CASSSPGFFSGANVLTF | TGTGCCAGCAGTTCCCCGGGGTTCTTCTCTGGGGCCAACGTCCTGACTTTC
- | TRBJ1-5 | TRBV6-1 | - | CASMGAGDSNQPQHF | TGTGCCAGCATGGGGGCAGGGGATAGCAATCAGCCCCAGCATTTT
- | TRBJ2-3 | TRBV6-5 | - | CASRGGSTDTQYF | TGTGCCAGCAGGGGGGGTAGCACAGATACGCAGTATTTT
- | TRBJ2-3 | TRBV5-6 | - | CASSPPGSGVTDTQYF | TGTGCCAGCAGCCCCCCTGGGAGCGGTGTCACAGATACGCAGTATTTT
TRBD1 | TRBJ1-2 | TRBV5-4 | - | CASSLVGQGALNYGYTF | TGTGCCAGCAGCTTGGTAGGACAGGGGGCTCTGAACTATGGCTACACCTTC
TRBD2 | TRBJ2-1 | TRBV2 | - | CASSESLSGWGQFF | TGTGCCAGCAGTGAATCCCTTAGCGGGTGGGGGCAGTTCTTC
- | TRBJ2-3 | TRBV27 | - | CASSLRWVTGRTDTQYF | TGTGCCAGCAGTTTAAGATGGGTTACAGGGCGCACAGATACGCAGTATTTT
TRBD1 | TRBJ2-1 | TRBV19 | - | CASSAGQGRSYNEQFF | TGTGCCAGTAGTGCTGGACAGGGAAGGTCCTACAATGAGCAGTTCTTC
- | TRBJ2-1 | TRBV5-1 | - | CASSPQFGGRNEQFF | TGCGCCAGCAGCCCCCAGTTCGGGGGGCGTAATGAGCAGTTCTTC
- | TRBJ2-1 | TRBV20-1 | - | CSASDRDEQFF | TGCAGTGCTTCGGATCGGGATGAGCAGTTCTTC
TRBD2 | TRBJ2-1 | TRBV5-1 | - | CASRESASGNNEQFF | TGCGCCAGCAGGGAATCGGCTAGCGGGAACAATGAGCAGTTCTTC
- | TRBJ1-1 | TRBV6-6 | - | CASTHQQGWNTEAFF | TGTGCCAGCACCCATCAACAGGGTTGGAACACTGAAGCTTTCTTT
TRBD2 | TRBJ2-3 | TRBV29-1 | - | CSVGLTSGSDTQYF | TGCAGCGTGGGGTTAACTAGCGGGAGTGATACGCAGTATTTT
- | TRBJ2-7 | TRBV5-1 | - | CASSLGLATYEQYF | TGCGCCAGCAGCTTGGGGCTAGCGACGTACGAGCAGTACTTC
- | TRBJ2-7 | TRBV10-2 | - | CASSVSGALYEQYF | TGCGCCAGCAGTGTGTCGGGAGCCCTCTACGAGCAGTACTTC
TRBD1 | TRBJ1-1 | TRBV6-1 | - | CASSEQGATTKAFF | TGTGCCAGCAGTGAGCAGGGGGCTACGACCAAAGCTTTCTTT
- | TRBJ2-7 | TRBV6-5 | - | CASRKRAGPYEQYF | TGTGCCAGCAGGAAGCGGGCCGGCCCCTACGAGCAGTACTTC
TRBD2 | TRBJ2-7 | TRBV5-1 | once | CASSLGLAGSPYEQYF | TGCGCCAGCAGCTTGGGACTAGCGGGTTCCCCGTACGAGCAGTACTTC
TRBD1 | TRBJ1-1 | TRBV7-7 | - | CASSPGQGSEAFF | TGTGCTAGCAGCCCGGGACAGGGAAGTGAAGCTTTCTTT
TRBD2 | TRBJ2-3 | TRBV7-3 | - | CASSSSRGLAGTDTQYF | TGTGCCAGCAGCTCTTCGAGGGGACTAGCGGGCACAGATACGCAGTATTTT
TRBD2 | TRBJ2-3 | TRBV12-5 | - | CASGNTSGTDTQYF | TGTGCTAGTGGGAATACTAGCGGCACAGATACGCAGTATTTT
TRBD2 | TRBJ2-1 | TRBV19 | - | CASSAARTSGRCGDNEQFF | TGTGCCAGTAGTGCGGCACGGACTAGCGGGAGATGCGGCGACAATGAGCAGTTCTTC
TRBD2 | TRBJ2-5 | TRBV7-8 | - | CASSLGRTSGKTQYF | TGTGCCAGCAGCTTAGGGCGGACTAGCGGGAAGACCCAGTACTTC
TRBD1 | TRBJ2-7 | TRBV2 | - | CASRRGQIPYEQYF | TGTGCCAGCAGGAGGGGACAGATCCCCTACGAGCAGTACTTC
- | TRBJ2-1 | TRBV30 | - | CAWGYQRGFQFF | TGTGCCTGGGGTTACCAAAGGGGGTTTCAGTTCTTC
- | TRBJ2-5 | TRBV2 | - | CASSESTAGETQYF | TGTGCCAGCAGTGAGTCGACGGCAGGGGAGACCCAGTACTTC
- | TRBJ2-3 | TRBV6-5 | - | CASSPVSTDTQYF | TGTGCCAGCAGCCCGGTCAGCACAGATACGCAGTATTTT
- | TRBJ2-7 | TRBV5-6 | - | CASSLVDSDYEQYF | TGTGCCAGCAGCTTGGTGGACTCGGACTACGAGCAGTACTTC